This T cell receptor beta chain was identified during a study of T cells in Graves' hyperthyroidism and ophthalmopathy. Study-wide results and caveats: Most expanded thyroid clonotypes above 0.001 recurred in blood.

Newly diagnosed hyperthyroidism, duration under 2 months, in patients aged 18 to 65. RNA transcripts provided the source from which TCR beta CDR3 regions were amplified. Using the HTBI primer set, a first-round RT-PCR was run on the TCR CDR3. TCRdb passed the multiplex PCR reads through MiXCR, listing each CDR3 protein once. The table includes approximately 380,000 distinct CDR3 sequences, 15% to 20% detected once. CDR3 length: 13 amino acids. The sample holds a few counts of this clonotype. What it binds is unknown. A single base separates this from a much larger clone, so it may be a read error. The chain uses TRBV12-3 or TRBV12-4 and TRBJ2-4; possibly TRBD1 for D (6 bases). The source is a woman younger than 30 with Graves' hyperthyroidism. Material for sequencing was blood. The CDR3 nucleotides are TGTGCCAGCAGTTTAAGGGGGAAAAACATTAAGTACTTC. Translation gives CASSLRGKNIKYF.